This TCR beta chain was documented in a study of early T cells in non-severe SARS-CoV-2 infection. The CDR3 is made up of 16 amino acids. J was trimmed by 6 bases and V by 6 bases; bases with no gene match: 15. Germline V gene lookup returns CDR1 LNHDA and CDR2 SQIVND (reference sequence). A single record per CDR3 protein comes from TCRdb applying MiXCR to the 5' RACE reads. This sample carries tens of thousands of distinct CDR3 sequences, about a tenth of them seen once, and the ten largest clones take roughly 10%. This clonotype came up many times. This chain uses TRBV19 with TRBJ2-3, with 7 bases that match TRBD2. This clonotype was obtained from an adult who was a healthcare worker with PCR-confirmed SARS-CoV-2 infection or an uninfected control (not recorded which). The sequenced sample consisted of whole blood. The DNA for the CDR3 is TGTGCCAGTAGGTCTCTTTCCAGCGGGGCCAGGGATACGCAGTATTTT. It translates to CASRSLSSGARDTQYF.